This T cell receptor (beta chain) was profiled in a study of T cell repertoires in cytomegalovirus infection. Study-level results: Within the response measured ex vivo, HLA-C-restricted CMV-specific TCR beta clonotypes were dominant.

TCRdb ran MiXCR on the reads and lists one entry per CDR3 protein. The profile shows approximately 110,000 distinct CDR3 sequences, about 40% of them singletons. V was pared by 5 bases and J by 0 bases, with 4 bases of the junction left unmatched. The CDR3 is made up of 14 amino acids. Germline lookup yields CDR1 SQVTM and CDR2 ANQGSEA. This clonotype was detected a few times. The antigen is unknown. The material sequenced was CD8+ T cells from cultured PBMCs, taken from culture after CMV antigen stimulation. The TCR comes from a human donor in good health (CMV status not recorded). Some clones in this sample may be carry-over from other donors' samples. The chain has TRBV29-1 and TRBJ2-1, with TRBD2 matching over 7 bases. CDR3 nucleotide sequence: TGCAGCGTTTACGGGGGGTACTCCTACAATGAGCAGTTCTTC. Protein sequence: CSVYGGYSYNEQFF.